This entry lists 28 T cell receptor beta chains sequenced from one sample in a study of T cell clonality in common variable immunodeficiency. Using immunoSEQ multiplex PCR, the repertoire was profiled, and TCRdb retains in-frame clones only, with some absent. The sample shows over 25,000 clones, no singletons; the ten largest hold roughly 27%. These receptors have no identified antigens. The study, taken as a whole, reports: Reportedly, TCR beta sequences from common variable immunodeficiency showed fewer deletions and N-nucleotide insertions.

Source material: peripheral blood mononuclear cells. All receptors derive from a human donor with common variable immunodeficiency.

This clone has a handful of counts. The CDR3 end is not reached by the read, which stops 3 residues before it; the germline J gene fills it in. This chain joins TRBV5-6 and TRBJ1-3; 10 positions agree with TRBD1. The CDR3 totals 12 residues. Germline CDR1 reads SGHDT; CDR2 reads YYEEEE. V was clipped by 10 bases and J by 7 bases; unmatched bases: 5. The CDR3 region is CASRQGANTIYF. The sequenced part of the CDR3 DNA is TGTGCCTCCCGACAGGGGGCCAACACC.

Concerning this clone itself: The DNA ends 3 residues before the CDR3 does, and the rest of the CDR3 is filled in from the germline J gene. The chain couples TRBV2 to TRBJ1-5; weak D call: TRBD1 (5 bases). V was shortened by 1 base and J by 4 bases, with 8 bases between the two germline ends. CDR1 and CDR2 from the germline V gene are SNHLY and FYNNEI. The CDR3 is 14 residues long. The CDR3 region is CASSEDRRNQPQHF. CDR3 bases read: TGTGCCAGCAGTGAAGACAGGCGTAATCAGCCC.

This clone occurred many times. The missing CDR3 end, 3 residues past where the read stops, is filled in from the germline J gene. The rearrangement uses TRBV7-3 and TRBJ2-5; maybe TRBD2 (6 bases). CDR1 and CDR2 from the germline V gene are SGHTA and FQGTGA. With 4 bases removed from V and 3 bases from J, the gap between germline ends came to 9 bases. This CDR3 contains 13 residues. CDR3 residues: CASSSGLEETQYF. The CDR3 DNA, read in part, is TGTGCCAGCAGCTCGGGACTGGAAGAGACC.

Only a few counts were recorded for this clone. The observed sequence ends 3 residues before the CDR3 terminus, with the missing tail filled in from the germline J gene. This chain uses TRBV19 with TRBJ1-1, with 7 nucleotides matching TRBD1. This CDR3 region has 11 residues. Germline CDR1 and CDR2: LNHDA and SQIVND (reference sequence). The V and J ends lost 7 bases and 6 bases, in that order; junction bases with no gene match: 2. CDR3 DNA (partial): TGTGCCAGTACCCAGGGGGCTGAA. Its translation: CASTQGAE. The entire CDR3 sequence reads CASTQGAEAFF.

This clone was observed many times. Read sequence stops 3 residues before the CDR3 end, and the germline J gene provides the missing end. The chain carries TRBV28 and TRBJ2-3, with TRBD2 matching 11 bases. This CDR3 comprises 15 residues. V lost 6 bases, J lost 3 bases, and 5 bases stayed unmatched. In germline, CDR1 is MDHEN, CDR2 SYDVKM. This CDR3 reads CASRSIAGGTDTQYF. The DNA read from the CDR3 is TGTGCCAGCAGATCAATAGCGGGGGGGACAGATACG.

The CDR3 loop is CASSELGSGMNTEAFF. The CDR3 DNA, read in part, is TGTGCCAGTAGTGAGTTGGGCAGCGGGATGAACACTGAA. V usage is TRBV19 and J usage is TRBJ1-1; D remains unclear. Coverage ceases 3 residues before the CDR3 finishes, and the germline J gene fills in the end. V gave up 5 bases and J gave up 0 bases, with 16 bases separating them. This CDR3 contains 16 residues. Germline V gene sequence: CDR1 LNHDA, CDR2 SQIVND (reference sequence).

The CDR3 sequence is CASSGPGGLGDEQFF. Incomplete CDR3 DNA: TGTGCCAGCAGTGGACCAGGGGGCTTAGGTGATGAG. J is TRBJ2-1 and V is TRBV2; 8 bases align to TRBD1. The CDR3 end falls 3 residues outside the read, so it is completed with the germline J gene. J gave up 8 bases and V 4 bases, and 10 bases lay outside the gene matches. This CDR3 has 15 amino acids. The germline gives CDR1 SNHLY, CDR2 FYNNEI. Filled out from reference TRBV2 and TRBJ2-1, the complete variable domain reads EPEVTQTPSHQVTQMGQEVILRCVPISNHLYFYWYRQILGQKVEFLVSFYNNEISEKSEIFDDQFSVERPDGSNFTLKIRSTKLEDSAMYFCASSGPGGLGDEQFFGPGTRLTVL.

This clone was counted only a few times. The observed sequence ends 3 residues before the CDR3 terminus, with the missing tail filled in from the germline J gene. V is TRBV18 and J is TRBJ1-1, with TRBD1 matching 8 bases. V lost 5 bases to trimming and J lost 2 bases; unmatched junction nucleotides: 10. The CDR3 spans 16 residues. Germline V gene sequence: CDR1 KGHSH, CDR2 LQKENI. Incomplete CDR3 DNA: TGTGCCAGCTCAGCCCGGACAGGGTCGGGAAACACTGAA. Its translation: CASSARTGSGNTE. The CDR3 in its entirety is CASSARTGSGNTEAFF.

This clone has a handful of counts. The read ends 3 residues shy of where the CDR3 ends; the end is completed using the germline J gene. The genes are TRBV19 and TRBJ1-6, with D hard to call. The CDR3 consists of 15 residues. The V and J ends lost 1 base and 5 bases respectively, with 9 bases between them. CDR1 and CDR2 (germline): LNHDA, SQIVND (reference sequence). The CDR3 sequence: CASSIGHLNNSPLHF. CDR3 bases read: TGTGCCAGTAGTATAGGACACCTTAATAATTCACCC.

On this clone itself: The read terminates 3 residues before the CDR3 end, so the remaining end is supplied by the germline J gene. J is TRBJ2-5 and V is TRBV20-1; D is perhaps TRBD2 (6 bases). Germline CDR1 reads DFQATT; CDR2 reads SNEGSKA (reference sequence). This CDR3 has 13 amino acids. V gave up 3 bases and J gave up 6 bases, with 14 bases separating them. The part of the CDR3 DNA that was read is TGCAGTGCTAGCGGGGGACCCCGGAAGACC. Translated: CSASGGPRKT. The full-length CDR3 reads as CSASGGPRKTQYF.

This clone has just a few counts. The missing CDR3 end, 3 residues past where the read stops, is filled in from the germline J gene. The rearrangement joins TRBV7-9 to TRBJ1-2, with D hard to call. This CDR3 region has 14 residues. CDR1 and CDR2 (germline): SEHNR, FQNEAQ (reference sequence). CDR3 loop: CASSPPTGLSGYTF. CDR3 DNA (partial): TGTGCCAGCAGCCCACCGACTGGTCTATCGGGC. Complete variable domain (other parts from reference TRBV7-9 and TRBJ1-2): DTGVSQNPRHKITKRGQNVTFRCDPISEHNRLYWYRQTLGQGPEFLTYFQNEAQLEKSRLLSDRFSAERPKGSFSTLEIQRTEQGDSAMYLCASSPPTGLSGYTFGSGTRLTVV.

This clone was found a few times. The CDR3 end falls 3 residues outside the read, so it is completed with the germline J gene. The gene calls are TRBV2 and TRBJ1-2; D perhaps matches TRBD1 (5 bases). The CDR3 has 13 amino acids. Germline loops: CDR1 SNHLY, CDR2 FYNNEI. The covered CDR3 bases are TGTGCCAGCAGTGTTAGGCAGGGAGGGGGC. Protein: CASSVRQGGG. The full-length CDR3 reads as CASSVRQGGGYTF.

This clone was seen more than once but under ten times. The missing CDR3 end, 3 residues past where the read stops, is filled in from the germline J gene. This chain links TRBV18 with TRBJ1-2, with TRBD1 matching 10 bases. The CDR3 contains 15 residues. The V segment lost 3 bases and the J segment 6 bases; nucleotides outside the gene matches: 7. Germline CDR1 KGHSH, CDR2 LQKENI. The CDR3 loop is CASSPRTGGWDGYTF. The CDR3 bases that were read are TGTGCCAGCTCACCCCGGACAGGGGGTTGGGATGGC.

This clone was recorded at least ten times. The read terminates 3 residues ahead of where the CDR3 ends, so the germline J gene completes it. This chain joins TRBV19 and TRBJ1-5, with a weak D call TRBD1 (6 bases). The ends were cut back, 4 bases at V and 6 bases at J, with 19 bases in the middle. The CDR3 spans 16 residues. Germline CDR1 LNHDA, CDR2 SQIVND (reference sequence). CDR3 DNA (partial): TGTGCCAGTAGTAGGACGTCGGGGGGGCTAGGTCAGCCC. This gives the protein CASSRTSGGLGQP. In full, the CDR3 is CASSRTSGGLGQPQHF.

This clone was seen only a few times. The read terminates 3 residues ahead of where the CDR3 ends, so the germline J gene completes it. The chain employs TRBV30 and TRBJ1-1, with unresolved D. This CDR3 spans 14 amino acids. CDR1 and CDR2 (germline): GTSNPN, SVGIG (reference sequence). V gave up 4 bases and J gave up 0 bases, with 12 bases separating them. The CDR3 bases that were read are TGTGCCTGGAAACGTCGGGGAATGAACACTGAA. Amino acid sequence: CAWKRRGMNTE. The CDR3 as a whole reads CAWKRRGMNTEAFF.

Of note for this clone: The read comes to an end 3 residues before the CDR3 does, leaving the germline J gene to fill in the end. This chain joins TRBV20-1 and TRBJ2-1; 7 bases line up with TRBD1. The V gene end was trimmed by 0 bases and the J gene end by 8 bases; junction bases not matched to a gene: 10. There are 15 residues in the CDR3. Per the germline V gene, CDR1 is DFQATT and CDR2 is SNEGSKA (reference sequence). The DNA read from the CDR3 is TGCAGTGCTAGAGATCCGACAGGGATTTTATATGAG. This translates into CSARDPTGILYE. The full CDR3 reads CSARDPTGILYEQFF.

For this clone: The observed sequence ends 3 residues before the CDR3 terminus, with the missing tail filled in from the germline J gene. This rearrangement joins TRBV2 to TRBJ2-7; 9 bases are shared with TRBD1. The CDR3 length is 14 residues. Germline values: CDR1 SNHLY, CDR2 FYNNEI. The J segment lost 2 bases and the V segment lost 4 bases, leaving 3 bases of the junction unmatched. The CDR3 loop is CASSGDRETYEQYF. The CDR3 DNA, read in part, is TGTGCCAGCAGTGGGGACAGGGAAACCTACGAG.

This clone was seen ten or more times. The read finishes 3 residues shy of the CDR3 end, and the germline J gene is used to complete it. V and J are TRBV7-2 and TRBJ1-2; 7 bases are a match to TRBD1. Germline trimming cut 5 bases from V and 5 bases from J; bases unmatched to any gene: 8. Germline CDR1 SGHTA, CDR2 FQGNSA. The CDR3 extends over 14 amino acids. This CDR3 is CASSPTGDRYGYTF. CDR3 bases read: TGTGCCAGCAGCCCCACAGGGGATAGATATGGC.

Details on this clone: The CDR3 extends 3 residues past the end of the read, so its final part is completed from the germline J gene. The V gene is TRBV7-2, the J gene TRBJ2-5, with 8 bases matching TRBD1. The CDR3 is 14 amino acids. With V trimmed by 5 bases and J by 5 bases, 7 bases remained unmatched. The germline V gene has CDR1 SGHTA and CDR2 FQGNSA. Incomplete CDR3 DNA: TGTGCCAGCAGCGCTACAGGGGGTTTCGAGACC. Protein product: CASSATGGFET. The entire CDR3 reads CASSATGGFETQYF.

Here the CDR3 reads CASSSSGGGRETQYF. The sequenced CDR3 bases are TGTGCCAGCAGCTCTAGCGGGGGGGGACGGGAGACC. V is TRBV5-8 and J is TRBJ2-5, with 12 bases lining up with TRBD2. The read ends 3 residues shy of where the CDR3 ends; the end is completed using the germline J gene. CDR3 length: 15 residues. Germline lookup yields CDR1 SGHTS and CDR2 YDEGEE. The J segment lost 5 bases and the V segment lost 3 bases, leaving 5 bases of the junction unmatched.

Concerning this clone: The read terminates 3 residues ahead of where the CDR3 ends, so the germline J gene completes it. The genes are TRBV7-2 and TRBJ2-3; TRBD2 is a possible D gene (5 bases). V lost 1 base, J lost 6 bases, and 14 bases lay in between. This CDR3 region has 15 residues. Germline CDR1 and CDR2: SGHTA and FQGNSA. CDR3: CASSLGSPLVDTQYF. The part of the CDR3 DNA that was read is TGTGCCAGCAGCTTAGGGAGCCCACTAGTTGATACG. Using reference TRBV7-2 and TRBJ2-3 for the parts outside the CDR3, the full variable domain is GAGVSQSPSNKVTEKGKDVELRCDPISGHTALYWYRQSLGQGLEFLIYFQGNSAPDKSGLPSDRFSAERTGGSVSTLTIQRTQQEDSAVYLCASSLGSPLVDTQYFGPGTRLTVL.

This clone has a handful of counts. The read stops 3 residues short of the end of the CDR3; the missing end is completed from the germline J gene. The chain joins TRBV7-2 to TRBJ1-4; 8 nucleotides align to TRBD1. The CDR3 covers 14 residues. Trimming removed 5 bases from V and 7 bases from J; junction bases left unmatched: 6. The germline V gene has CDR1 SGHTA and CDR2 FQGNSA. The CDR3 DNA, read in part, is TGTGCCAGCAGCGTGGACAGGGCGGGTGAAAAA. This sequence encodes CASSVDRAGEK. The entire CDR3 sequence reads CASSVDRAGEKLFF.

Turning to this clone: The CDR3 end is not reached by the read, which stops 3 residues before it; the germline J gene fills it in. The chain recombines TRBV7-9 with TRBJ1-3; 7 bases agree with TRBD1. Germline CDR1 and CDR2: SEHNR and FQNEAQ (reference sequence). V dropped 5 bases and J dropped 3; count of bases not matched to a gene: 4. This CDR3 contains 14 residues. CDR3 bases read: TGTGCCAGCAGCGCCCGGACAGGTGGAAACACC. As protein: CASSARTGGNT. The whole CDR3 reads CASSARTGGNTIYF.

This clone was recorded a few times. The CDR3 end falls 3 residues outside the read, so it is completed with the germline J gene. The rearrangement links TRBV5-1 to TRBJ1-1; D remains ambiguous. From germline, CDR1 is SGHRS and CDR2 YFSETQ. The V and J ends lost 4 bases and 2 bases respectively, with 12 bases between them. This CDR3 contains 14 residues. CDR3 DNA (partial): TGCGCCAGCAGCGCGGACTCTTCAAACACTGAA. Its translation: CASSADSSNTE. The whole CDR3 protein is CASSADSSNTEAFF.

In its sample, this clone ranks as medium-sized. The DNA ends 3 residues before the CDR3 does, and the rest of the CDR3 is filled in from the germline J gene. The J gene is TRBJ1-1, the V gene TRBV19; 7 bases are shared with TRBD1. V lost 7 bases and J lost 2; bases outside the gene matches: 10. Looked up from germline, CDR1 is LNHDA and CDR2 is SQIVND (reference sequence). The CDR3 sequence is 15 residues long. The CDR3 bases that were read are TGTGCCAGTAACACTCAAGGGACAGTCAACACTGAA. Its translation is CASNTQGTVNTE. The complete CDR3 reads CASNTQGTVNTEAFF.

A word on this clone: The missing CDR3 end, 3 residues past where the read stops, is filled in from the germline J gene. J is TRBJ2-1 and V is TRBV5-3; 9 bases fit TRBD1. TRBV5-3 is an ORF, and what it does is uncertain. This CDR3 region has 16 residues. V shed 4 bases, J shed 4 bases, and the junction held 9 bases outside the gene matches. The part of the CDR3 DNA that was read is TGTGCCAGAAGCCACCTCCCGGGACAGGGATACAATGAG. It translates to CARSHLPGQGYNE. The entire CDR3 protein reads CARSHLPGQGYNEQFF.

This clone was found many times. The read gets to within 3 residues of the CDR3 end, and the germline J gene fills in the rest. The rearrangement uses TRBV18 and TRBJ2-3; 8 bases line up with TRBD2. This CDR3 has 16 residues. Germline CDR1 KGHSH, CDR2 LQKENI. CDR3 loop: CASSPPAGGLSGTQYF. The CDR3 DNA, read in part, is TGTGCCAGCTCACCACCGGCGGGGGGCCTATCGGGAACG.

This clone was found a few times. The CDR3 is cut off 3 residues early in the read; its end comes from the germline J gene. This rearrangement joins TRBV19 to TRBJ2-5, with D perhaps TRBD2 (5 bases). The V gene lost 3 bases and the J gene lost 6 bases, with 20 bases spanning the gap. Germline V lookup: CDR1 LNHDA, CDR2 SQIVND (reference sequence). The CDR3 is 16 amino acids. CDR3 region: CASSMPGVPGKQTQYF. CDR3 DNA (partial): TGTGCCAGTAGTATGCCCGGGGTCCCTGGCAAGCAGACC.